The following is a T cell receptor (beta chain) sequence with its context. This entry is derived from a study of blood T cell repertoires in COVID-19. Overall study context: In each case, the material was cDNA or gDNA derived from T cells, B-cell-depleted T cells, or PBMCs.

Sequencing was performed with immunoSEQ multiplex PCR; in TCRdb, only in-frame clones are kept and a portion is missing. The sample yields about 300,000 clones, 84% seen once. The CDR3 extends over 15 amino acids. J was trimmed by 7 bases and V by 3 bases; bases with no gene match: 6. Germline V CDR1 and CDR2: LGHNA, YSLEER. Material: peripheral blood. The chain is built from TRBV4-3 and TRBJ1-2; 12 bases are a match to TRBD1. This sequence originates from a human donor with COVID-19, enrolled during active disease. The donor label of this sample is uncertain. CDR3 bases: TGCGCCAGCAGCCACTTGGGACAGGGGGCAACTGGCTACACCTTC. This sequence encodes CASSHLGQGATGYTF.